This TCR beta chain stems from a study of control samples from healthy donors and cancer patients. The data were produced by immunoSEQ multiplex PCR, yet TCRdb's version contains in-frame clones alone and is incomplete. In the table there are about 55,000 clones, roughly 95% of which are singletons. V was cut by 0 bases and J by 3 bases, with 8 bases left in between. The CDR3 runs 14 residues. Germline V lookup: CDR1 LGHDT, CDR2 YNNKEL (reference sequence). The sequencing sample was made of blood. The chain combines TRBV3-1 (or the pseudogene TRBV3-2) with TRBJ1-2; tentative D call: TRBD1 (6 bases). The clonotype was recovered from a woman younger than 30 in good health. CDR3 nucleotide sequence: TGTGCCAGCAGCCAAGAGTGGACAGACTATGGCTACACCTTC. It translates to CASSQEWTDYGYTF.